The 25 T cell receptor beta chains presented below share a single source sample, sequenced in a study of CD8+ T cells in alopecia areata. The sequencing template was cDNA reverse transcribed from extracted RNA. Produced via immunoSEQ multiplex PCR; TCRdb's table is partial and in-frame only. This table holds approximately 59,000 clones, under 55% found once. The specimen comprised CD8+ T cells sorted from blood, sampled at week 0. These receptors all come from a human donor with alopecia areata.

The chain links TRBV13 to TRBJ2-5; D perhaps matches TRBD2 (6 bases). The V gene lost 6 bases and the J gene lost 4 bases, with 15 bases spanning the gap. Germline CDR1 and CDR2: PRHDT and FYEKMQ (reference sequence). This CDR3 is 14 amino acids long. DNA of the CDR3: TGTGCCAGCAGTTCGGGACCGCGGGGAGAGACCCAGTACTTC. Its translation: CASSSGPRGETQYF.

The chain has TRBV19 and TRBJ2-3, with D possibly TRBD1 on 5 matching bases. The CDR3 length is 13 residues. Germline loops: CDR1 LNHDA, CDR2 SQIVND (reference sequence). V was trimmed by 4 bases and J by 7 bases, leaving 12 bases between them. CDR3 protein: CASSNDDRYTQYF. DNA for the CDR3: TGTGCCAGTAGTAACGATGACAGATATACGCAGTATTTT.

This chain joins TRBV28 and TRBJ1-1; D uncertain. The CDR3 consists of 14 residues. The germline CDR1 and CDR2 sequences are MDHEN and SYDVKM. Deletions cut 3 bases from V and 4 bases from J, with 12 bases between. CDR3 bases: TGTGCCAGCAGTTTCGGTCCGCGGCGCACTGAAGCTTTCTTT. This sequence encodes CASSFGPRRTEAFF.

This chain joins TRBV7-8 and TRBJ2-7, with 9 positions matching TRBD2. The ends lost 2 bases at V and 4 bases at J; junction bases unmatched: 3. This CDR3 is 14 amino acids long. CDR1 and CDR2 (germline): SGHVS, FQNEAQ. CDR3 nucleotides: TGTGCCAGCAGCTTACGGCGGGAGGGGTACGAGCAGTACTTC. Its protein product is CASSLRREGYEQYF. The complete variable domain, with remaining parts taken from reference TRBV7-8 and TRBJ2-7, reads GAGVSQSPRYKVAKRGQDVALRCDPISGHVSLFWYQQALGQGPEFLTYFQNEAQLDKSGLPSDRFFAERPEGSVSTLKIQRTQQEDSAVYLCASSLRREGYEQYFGPGTRLTVT.

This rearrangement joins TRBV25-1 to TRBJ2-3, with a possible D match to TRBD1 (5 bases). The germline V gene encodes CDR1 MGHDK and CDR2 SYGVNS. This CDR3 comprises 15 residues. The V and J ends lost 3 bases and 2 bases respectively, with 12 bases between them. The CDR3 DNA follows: TGTGCCAGCAGTGACCGACAGATACCCACAGATACGCAGTATTTT. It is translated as CASSDRQIPTDTQYF. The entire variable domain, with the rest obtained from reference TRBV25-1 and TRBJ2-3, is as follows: EADIYQTPRYLVIGTGKKITLECSQTMGHDKMYWYQQDPGMELHLIHYSYGVNSTEKGDLSSESTVSRIRTEHFPLTLESARPSHTSQYLCASSDRQIPTDTQYFGPGTRLTVL.

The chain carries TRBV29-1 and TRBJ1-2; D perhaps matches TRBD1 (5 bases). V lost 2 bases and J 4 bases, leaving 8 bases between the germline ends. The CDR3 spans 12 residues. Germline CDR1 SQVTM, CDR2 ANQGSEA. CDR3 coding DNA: TGCAGCGTTGAACAGGGCGGCTATGGCTACACCTTC. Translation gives CSVEQGGYGYTF.

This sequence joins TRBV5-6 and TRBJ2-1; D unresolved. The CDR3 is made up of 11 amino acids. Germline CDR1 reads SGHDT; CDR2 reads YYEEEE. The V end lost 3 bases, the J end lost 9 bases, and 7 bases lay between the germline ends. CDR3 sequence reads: CASSSMSEQFF. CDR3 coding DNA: TGTGCCAGCAGCTCAATGAGTGAGCAGTTCTTC.

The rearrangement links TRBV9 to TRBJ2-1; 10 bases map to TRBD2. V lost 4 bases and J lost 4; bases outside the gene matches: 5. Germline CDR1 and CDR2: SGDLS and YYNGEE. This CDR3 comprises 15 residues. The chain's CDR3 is CASSPPAGGYNEQFF. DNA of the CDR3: TGTGCCAGCAGCCCTCCAGCGGGAGGGTACAATGAGCAGTTCTTC. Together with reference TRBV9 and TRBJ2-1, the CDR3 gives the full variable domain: DSGVTQTPKHLITATGQRVTLRCSPRSGDLSVYWYQQSLDQGLQFLIQYYNGEERAKGNILERFSAQQFPDLHSELNLSSLELGDSALYFCASSPPAGGYNEQFFGPGTRLTVL.

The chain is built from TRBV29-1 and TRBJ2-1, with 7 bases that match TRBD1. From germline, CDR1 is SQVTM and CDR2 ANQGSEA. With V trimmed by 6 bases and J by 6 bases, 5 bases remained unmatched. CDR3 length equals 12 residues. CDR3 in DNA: TGCAGCGTCGGAACAGGGGTCAATGAGCAGTTCTTC. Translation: CSVGTGVNEQFF.

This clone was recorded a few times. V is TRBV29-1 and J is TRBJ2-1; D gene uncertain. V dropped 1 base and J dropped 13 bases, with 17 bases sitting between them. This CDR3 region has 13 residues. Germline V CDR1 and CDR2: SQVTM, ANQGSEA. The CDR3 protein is CSVEGGPPHVQFF. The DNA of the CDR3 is TGCAGCGTTGAAGGCGGACCCCCACACGTACAGTTCTTC.

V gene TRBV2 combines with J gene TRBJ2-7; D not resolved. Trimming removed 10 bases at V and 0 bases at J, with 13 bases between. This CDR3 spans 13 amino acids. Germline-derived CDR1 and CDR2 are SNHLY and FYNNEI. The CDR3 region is CATVAEISYEQYF. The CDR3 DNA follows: TGTGCCACCGTGGCGGAAATCTCCTACGAGCAGTACTTC.

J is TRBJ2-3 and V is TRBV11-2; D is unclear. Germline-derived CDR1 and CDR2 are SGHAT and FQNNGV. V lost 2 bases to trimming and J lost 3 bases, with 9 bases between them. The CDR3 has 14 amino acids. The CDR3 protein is CASSLRVGTDTQYF. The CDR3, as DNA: TGTGCCAGCAGCTTAAGGGTAGGGACAGATACGCAGTATTTT. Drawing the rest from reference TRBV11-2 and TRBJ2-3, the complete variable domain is EAGVAQSPRYKIIEKRQSVAFWCNPISGHATLYWYQQILGQGPKLLIQFQNNGVVDDSQLPKDRFSAERLKGVDSTLKIQPAKLEDSAVYLCASSLRVGTDTQYFGPGTRLTVL.

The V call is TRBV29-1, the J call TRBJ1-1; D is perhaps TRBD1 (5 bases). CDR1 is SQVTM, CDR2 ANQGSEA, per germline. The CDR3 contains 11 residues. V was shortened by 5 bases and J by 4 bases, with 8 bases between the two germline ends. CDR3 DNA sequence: TGCAGCGTTTGGGGGGGCACTGAAGCTTTCTTT. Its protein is CSVWGGTEAFF. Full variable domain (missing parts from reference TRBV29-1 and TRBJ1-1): SAVISQKPSRDICQRGTSLTIQCQVDSQVTMMFWYRQQPGQSLTLIATANQGSEATYESGFVIDKFPISRPNLTFSTLTVSNMSPEDSSIYLCSVWGGTEAFFGQGTRLTVV.

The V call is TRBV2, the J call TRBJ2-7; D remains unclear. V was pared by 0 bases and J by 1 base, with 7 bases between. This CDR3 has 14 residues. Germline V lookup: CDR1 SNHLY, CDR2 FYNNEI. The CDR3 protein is CASSEASQSYEQYF. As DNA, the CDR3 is TGTGCCAGCAGTGAAGCCTCCCAGTCCTACGAGCAGTACTTC.

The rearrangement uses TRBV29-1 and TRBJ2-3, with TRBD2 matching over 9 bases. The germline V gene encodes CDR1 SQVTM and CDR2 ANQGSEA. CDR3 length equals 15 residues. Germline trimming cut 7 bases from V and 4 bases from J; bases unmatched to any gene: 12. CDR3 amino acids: CSAPRREGLPDTQYF. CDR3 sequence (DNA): TGCAGCGCCCCGAGGCGGGAGGGCCTCCCAGATACGCAGTATTTT.

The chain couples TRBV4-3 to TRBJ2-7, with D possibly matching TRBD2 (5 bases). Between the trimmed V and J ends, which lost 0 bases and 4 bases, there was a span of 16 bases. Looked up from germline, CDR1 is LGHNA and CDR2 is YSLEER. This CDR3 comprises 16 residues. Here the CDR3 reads CASSQEAPALAYEQYF. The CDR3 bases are TGCGCCAGCAGCCAAGAAGCCCCAGCCCTAGCTTACGAGCAGTACTTC.

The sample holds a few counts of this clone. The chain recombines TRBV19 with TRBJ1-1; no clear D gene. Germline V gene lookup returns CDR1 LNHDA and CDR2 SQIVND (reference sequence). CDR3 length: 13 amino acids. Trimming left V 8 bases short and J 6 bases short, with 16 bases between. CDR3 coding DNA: TGTGCCAGTGGGTTAGGACCTGCCGCTGAAGCTTTCTTT. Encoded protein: CASGLGPAAEAFF.

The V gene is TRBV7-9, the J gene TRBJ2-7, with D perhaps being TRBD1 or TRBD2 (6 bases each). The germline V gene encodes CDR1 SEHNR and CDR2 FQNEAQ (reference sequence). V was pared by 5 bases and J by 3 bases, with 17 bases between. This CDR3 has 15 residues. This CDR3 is CASSPQKGGGYEQYF. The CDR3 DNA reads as TGTGCCAGCAGCCCCCAAAAGGGGGGCGGCTACGAGCAGTACTTC.

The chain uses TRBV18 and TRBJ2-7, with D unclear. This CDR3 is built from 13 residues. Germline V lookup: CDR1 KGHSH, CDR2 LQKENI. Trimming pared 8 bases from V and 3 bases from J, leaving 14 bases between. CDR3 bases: TGTGCCAGCCGACCTCAGGACGGCTACGAGCAGTACTTC. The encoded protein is CASRPQDGYEQYF.

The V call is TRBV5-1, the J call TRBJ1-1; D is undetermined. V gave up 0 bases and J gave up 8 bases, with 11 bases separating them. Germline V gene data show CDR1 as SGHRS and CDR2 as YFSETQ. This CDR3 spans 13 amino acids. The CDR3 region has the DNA TGCGCCAGCAGCTTGGCTTCGGCCGCAGAAGCTTTCTTT. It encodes CASSLASAAEAFF.

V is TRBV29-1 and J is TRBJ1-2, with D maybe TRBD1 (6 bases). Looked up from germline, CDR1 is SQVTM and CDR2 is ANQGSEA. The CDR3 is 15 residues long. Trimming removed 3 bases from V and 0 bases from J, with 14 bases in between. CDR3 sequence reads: CSVEAGQPTNYGYTF. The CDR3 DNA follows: TGCAGCGTTGAGGCCGGACAGCCAACTAACTATGGCTACACCTTC.

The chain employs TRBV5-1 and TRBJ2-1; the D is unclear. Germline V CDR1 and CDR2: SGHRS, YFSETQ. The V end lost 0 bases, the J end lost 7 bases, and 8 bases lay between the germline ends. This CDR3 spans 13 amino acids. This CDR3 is CASSLEGTNEQFF. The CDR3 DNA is TGCGCCAGCAGCTTGGAGGGAACTAATGAGCAGTTCTTC.

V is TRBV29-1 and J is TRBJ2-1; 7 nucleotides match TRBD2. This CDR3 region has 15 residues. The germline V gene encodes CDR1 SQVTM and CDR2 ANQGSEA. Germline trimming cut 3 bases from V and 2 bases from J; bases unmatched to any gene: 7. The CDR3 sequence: CSVDFLAVPYNEQFF. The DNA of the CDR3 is TGCAGCGTTGACTTTCTAGCGGTTCCCTACAATGAGCAGTTCTTC.

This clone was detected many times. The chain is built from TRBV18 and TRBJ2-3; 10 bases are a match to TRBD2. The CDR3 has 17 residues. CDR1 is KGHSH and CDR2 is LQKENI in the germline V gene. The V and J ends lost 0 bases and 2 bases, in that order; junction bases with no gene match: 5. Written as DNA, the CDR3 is TGTGCCAGCTCACCACCGGCTAGCGGGAGTATCACAGATACGCAGTATTTT. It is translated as CASSPPASGSITDTQYF.

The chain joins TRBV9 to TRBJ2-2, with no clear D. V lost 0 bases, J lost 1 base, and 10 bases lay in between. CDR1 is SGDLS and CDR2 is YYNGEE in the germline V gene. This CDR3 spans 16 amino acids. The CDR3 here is CASSVASSLNTGELFF. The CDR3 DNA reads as TGTGCCAGCAGCGTAGCGAGCAGCTTGAACACCGGGGAGCTGTTTTTT.